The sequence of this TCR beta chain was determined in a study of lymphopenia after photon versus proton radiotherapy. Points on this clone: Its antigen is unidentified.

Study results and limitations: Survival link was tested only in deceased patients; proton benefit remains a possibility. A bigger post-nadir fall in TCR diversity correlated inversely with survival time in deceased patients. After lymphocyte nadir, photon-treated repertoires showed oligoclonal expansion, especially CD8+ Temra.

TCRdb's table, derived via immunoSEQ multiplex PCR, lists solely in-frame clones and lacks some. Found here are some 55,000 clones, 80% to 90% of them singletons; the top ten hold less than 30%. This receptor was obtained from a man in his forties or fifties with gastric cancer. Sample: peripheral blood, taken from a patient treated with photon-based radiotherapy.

The chain's CDR3 is CASSYSDRTYGYTF. The CDR3 DNA sequence: TGTGCCAGCAGTTACTCGGACAGGACCTATGGCTACACCTTC. The chain employs TRBV6-5 and TRBJ1-2, with 7 bases that match TRBD1. Germline V lookup: CDR1 MNHEY, CDR2 SVGAGI. CDR3 length: 14 amino acids. The ends lost 0 bases at V and 4 bases at J; junction bases unmatched: 2.